This T cell receptor beta chain appears in the sequencing data of a study of shared clonotypes between healthy human individuals. It was CD45RO-negative cells, positively selected for CCR7, that made up naive CD8 cells, with terminally differentiated effector memory CD45RA+ cells excluded. The donor cohort consisted entirely of Caucasian adults residing in Nashville, Tennessee. J lost 4 bases, V lost 5 bases, and 9 bases had no gene match. This CDR3 is 16 amino acids long. Germline CDR1 reads PRHDT; CDR2 reads FYEKMQ (reference sequence). As regards this clone: Its antigen is not known.

TCRdb's table, derived via immunoSEQ multiplex PCR, lists solely in-frame clones and lacks some. Among 2 million or so clones listed, approximately 94% were seen once. Study-wide results and caveats: Across a handful of donors, naive CD4 shared around 5.4%, naive CD8 less than 4%, memory CD4 approximately 2.5%, memory CD8 0.35% to 0.5%.

The receptor was derived from a man aged 18-30 years in good health. The sequencing input was naive CD8+ T cells sorted from blood. The rearrangement uses TRBV13 and TRBJ2-1; 9 bases are shared with TRBD1. The CDR3 DNA reads TGTGCCAGCAGCGCAGCGACAGGGGGTGCGTACAATGAGCAGTTCTTC. This sequence encodes CASSAATGGAYNEQFF. The whole variable domain, filled in from reference TRBV13 and TRBJ2-1, reads AAGVIQSPRHLIKEKRETATLKCYPIPRHDTVYWYQQGPGQDPQFLISFYEKMQSDKGSIPDRFSAQQFSDYHSELNMSSLELGDSALYFCASSAATGGAYNEQFFGPGTRLTVL.